The 3 T cell receptor beta chains presented below share a single source sample, sequenced in a study of PD-1 blockade in classical Hodgkin lymphoma. Every patient experienced relapse after autologous stem cell transplantation, and brentuximab vedotin exposure varied. Only in-frame clones appear in the TCRdb table, and some are missing; sequencing was by immunoSEQ multiplex PCR. The data show roughly 14,000 clones, about four fifths seen once. Sequenced here: peripheral blood mononuclear cells (PBMCs), sampled at baseline. Receptor source: a human donor with classical Hodgkin lymphoma.

The chain employs TRBV9 and TRBJ2-3, with 11 bases identical to TRBD1. This CDR3 is built from 17 residues. V lost 0 bases to trimming and J lost 7 bases; unmatched junction nucleotides: 10. The germline gives CDR1 SGDLS, CDR2 YYNGEE. The CDR3 DNA follows: TGTGCCAGCAGCGTAGTCCCATCAGGACAGGGGGCAAATACGCAGTATTTT. Its protein product is CASSVVPSGQGANTQYF.

The V and J genes are TRBV5-1 and TRBJ1-1, with TRBD1 matching over 9 bases. This CDR3 comprises 15 residues. CDR1 SGHRS and CDR2 YFSETQ come from the germline V gene. V shed 4 bases and J 1 base; nucleotides not matched to a gene: 5. CDR3 amino acids: CASSTGQGPNTEAFF. The CDR3 DNA follows: TGCGCCAGCAGCACGGGACAGGGACCGAACACTGAAGCTTTCTTT.

The J gene is TRBJ1-1, the V gene TRBV27; D not resolved. Deletions cut 2 bases from V and 0 bases from J, with 4 bases between. CDR3 length: 13 residues. Germline CDR1 and CDR2: MNHEY and SMNVEV (reference sequence). CDR3 sequence: CASSLLVNTEAFF. The CDR3 DNA reads as TGTGCCAGCAGTTTACTGGTGAACACTGAAGCTTTCTTT.